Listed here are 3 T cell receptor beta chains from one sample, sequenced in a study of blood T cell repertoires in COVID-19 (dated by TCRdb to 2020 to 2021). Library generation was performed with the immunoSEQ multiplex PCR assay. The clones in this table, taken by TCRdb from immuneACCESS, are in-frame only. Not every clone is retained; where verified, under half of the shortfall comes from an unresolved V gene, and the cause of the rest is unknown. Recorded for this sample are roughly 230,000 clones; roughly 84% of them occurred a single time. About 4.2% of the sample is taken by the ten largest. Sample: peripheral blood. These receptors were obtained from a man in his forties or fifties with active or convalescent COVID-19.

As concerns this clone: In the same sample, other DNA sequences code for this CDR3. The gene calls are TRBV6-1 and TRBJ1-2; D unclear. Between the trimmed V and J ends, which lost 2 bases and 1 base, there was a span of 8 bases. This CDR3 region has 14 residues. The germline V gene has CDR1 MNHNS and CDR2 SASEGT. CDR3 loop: CASSELEGNYGYTF. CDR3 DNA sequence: TGTGCCAGCAGTGAATTGGAGGGTAACTATGGCTACACCTTC.

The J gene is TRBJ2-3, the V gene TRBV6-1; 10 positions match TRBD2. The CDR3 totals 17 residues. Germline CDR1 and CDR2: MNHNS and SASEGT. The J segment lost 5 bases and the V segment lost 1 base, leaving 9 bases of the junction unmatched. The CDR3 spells CASSEGSGGFGVDTQYF. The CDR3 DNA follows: TGTGCCAGCAGTGAAGGTAGCGGGGGGTTCGGTGTAGATACGCAGTATTTT.

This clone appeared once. The CDR3 nucleotides read TGTGCCAGCAGTTATCGGGAGGGCAATCAGCCCCAGCATTTT. Its translation: CASSYREGNQPQHF. The J gene is TRBJ1-5, the V gene TRBV6-5; D gene ambiguous. V was shortened by 3 bases and J by 2 bases, with 8 bases between the two germline ends. Germline CDR1 and CDR2: MNHEY and SVGAGI. The CDR3 loop spans 14 amino acids.